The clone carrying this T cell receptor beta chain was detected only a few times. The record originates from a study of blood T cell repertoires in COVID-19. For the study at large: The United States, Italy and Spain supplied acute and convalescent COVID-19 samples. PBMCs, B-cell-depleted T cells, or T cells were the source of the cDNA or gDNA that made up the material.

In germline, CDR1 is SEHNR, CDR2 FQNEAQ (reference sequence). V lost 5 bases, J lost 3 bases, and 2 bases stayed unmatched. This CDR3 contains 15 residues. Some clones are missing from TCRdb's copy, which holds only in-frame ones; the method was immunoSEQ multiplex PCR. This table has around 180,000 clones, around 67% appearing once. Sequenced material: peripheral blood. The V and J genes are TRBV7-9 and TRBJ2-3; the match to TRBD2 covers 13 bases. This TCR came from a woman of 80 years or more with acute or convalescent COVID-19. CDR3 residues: CASSTGLAGTDTQYF. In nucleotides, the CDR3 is TGTGCCAGCAGCACGGGACTAGCGGGGACAGATACGCAGTATTTT. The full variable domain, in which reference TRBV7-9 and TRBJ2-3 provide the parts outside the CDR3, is DTGVSQNPRHKITKRGQNVTFRCDPISEHNRLYWYRQTLGQGPEFLTYFQNEAQLEKSRLLSDRFSAERPKGSFSTLEIQRTEQGDSAMYLCASSTGLAGTDTQYFGPGTRLTVL.